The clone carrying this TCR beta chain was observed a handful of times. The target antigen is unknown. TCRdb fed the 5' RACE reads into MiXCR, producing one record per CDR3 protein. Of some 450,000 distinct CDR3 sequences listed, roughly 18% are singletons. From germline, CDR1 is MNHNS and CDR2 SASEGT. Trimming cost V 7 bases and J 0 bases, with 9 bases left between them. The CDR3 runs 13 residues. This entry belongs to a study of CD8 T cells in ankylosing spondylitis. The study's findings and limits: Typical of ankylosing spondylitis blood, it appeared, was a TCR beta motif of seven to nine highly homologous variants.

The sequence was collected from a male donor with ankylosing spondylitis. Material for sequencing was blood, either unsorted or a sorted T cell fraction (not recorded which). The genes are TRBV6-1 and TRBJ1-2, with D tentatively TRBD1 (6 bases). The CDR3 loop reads CASTRGANYGYTF. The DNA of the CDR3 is TGTGCCAGCACCAGGGGAGCTAACTATGGCTACACCTTC.